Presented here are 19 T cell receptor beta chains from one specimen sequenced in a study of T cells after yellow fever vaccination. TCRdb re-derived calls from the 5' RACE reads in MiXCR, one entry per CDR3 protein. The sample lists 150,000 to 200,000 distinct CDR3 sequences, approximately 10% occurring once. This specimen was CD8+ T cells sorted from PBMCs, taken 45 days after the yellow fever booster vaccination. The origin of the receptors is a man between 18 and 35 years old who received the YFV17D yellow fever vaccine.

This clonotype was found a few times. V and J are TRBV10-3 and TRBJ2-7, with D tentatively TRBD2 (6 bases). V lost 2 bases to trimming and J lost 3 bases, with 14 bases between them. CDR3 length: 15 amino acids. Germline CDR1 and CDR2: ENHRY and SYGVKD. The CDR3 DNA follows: TGTGCCATCAGTGAGCCCGAATCGGGGGTCTACGAGCAGTACGTC. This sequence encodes CAISEPESGVYEQYV.

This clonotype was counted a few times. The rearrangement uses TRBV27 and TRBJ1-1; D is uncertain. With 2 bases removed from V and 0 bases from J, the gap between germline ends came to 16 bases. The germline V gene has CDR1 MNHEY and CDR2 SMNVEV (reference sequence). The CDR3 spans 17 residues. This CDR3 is CASSLLSAAQMNTEAFF. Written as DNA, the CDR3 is TGTGCCAGCAGTTTACTTTCGGCAGCACAGATGAACACTGAAGCTTTCTTT.

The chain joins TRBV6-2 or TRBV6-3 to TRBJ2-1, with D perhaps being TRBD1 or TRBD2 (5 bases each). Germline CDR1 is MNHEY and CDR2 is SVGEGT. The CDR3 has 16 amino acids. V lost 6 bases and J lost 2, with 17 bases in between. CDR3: CASSLGPGTTYNEQFF. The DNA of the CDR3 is TGTGCCAGCAGCCTCGGCCCCGGGACGACCTACAATGAGCAGTTCTTC.

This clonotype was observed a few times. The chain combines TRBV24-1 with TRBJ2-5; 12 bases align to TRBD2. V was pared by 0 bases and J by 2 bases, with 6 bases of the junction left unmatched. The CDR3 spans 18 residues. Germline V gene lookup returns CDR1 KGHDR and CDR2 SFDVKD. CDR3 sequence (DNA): TGTGCCACCAGTGATTTGACTAGCGGGGGGTCCCTACAAGAGACCCAGTACTTC. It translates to CATSDLTSGGSLQETQYF.

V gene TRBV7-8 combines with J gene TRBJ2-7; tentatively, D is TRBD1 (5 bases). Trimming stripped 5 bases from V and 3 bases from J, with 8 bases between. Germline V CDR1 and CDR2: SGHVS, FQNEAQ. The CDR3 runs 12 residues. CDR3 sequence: CASSNQGYEQYF. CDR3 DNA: TGTGCCAGCAGCAATCAGGGCTACGAGCAGTACTTC.

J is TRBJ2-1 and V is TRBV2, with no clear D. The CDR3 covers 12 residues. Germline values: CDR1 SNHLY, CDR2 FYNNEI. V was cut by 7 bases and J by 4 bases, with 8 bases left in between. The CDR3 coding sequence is TGTGCCAGCATGGGCGGTTACAATGAGCAGTTCTTC. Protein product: CASMGGYNEQFF.

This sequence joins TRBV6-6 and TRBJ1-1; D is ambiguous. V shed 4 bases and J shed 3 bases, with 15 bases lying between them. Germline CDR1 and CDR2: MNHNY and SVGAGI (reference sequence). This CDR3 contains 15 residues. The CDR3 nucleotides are TGTGCCAGCAGTTTTTCAGGAGGCGGGGACACTGAAGCTTTCTTT. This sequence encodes CASSFSGGGDTEAFF.

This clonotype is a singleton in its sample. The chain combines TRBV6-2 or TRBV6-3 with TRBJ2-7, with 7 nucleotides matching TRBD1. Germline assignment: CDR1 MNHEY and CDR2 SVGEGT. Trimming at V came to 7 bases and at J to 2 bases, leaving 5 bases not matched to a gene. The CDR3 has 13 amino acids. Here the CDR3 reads CASTGTATYEQYF. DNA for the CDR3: TGTGCCAGCACCGGGACAGCCACCTACGAGCAGTACTTC.

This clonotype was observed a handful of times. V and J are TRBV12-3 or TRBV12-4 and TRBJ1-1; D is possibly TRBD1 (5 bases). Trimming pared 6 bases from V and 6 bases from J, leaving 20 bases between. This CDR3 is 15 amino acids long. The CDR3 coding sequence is TGTGCCAGCAGCCCAATCACCCGGGGGGAGGCTGAAGCTTTCTTT. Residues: CASSPITRGEAEAFF.

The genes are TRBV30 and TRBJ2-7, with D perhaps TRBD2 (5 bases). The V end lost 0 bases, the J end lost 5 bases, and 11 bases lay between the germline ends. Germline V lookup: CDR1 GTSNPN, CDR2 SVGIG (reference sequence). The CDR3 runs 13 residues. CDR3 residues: CAWSVSGSHEQYF. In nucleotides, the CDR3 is TGTGCCTGGAGTGTATCGGGGTCCCACGAGCAGTACTTC.

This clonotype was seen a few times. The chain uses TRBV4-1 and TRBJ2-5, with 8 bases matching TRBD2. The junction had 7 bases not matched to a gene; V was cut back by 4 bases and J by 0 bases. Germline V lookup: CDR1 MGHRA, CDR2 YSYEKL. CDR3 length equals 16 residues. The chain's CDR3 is CASSLIAGGYQETQYF. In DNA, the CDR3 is TGCGCCAGCAGCCTCATCGCGGGGGGTTACCAAGAGACCCAGTACTTC.

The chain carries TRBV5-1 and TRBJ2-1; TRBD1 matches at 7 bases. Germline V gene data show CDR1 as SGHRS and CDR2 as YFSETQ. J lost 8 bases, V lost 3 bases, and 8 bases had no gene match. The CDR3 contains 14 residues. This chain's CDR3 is CASSSTTGVYEQFF. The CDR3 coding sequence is TGCGCCAGCAGCTCAACCACAGGGGTCTATGAGCAGTTCTTC. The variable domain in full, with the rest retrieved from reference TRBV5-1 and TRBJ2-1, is KAGVTQTPRYLIKTRGQQVTLSCSPISGHRSVSWYQQTPGQGLQFLFEYFSETQRNKGNFPGRFSGRQFSNSRSEMNVSTLELGDSALYLCASSSTTGVYEQFFGPGTRLTVL.

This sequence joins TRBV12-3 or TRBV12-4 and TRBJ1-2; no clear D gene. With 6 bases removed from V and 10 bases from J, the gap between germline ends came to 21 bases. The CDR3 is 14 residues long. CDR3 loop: CASSPPVWNQAYTF. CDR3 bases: TGTGCCAGCAGCCCACCTGTCTGGAATCAGGCCTACACCTTC.

CDR3 sequence (DNA): TGTGCCAGCAGCTCCCGCCCGCTGCTGGTGGCAGGGCGTACAGATACGCAGTATTTT. Translated: CASSSRPLLVAGRTDTQYF. The chain links TRBV7-2 to TRBJ2-3; D is possibly TRBD1 (5 bases). Per germline, CDR1 SGHTA and CDR2 FQGNSA. There are 19 residues in the CDR3. Trimming cost V 4 bases and J 3 bases, with 26 bases left between them.

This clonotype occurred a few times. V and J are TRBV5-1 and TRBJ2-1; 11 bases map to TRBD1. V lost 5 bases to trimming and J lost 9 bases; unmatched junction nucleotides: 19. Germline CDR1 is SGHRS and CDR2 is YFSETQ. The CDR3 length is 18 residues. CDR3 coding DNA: TGCGCCAGCAGGACTCTGATAGGCTTCGGACAGGGGGCTTTTGAGCAGTTCTTC. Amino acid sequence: CASRTLIGFGQGAFEQFF.

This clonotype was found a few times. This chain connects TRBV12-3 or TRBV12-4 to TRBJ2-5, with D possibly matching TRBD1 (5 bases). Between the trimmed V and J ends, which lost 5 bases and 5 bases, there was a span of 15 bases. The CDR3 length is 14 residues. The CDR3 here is CASSGVDSRETQYF. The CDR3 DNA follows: TGTGCCAGCAGTGGGGTAGACAGTCGGGAGACCCAGTACTTC.

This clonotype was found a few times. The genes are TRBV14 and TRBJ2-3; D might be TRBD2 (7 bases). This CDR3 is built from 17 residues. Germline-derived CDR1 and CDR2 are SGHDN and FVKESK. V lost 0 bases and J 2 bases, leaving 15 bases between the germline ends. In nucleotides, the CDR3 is TGTGCCAGCAGCCAAGATGGGACGGGGGGACACACAGATACGCAGTATTTT. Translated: CASSQDGTGGHTDTQYF.

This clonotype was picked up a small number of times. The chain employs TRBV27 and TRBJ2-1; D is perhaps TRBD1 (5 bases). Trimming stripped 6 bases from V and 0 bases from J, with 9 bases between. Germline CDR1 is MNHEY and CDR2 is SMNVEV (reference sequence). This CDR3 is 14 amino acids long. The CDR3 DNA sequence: TGTGCCAGCAGGCAGGGTAGCTCCTACAATGAGCAGTTCTTC. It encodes CASRQGSSYNEQFF.

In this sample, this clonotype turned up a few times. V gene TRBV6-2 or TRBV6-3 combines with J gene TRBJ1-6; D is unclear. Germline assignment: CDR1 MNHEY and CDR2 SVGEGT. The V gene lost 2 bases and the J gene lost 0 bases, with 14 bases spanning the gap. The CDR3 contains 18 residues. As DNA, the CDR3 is TGTGCCAGCAGTTACGACCTCGAGGGAGGCTCCTATAATTCACCCCTCCACTTT. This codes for CASSYDLEGGSYNSPLHF.